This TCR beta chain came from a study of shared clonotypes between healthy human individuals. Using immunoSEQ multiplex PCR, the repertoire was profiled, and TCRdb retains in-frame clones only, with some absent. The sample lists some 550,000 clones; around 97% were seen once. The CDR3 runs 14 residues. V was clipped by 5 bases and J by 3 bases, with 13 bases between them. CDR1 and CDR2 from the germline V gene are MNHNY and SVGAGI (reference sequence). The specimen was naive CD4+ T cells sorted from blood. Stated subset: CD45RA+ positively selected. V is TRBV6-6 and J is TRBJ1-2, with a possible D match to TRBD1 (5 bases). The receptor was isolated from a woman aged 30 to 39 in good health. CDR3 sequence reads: CASSPADSYYGYTF. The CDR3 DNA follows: TGTGCCAGCAGTCCCGCCGACAGTTACTATGGCTACACCTTC.